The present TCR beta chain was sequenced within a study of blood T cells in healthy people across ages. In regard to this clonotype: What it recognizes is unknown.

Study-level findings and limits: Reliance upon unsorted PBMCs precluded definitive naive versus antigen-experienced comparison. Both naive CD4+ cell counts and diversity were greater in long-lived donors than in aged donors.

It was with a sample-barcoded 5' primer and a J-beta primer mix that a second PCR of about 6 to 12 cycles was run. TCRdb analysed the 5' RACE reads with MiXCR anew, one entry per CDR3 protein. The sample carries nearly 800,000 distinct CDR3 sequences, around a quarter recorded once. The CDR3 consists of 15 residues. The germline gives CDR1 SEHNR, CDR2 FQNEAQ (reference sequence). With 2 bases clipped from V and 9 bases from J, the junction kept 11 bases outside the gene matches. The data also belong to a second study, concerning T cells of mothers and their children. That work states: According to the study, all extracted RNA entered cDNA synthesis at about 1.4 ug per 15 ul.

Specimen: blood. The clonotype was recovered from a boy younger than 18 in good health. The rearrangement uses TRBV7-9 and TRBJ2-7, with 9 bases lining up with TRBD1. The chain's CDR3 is CASSLKTGGAFRQYF. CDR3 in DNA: TGTGCCAGCAGCTTAAAAACAGGGGGCGCTTTTCGGCAGTACTTC. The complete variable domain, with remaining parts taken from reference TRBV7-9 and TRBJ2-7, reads DTGVSQNPRHKITKRGQNVTFRCDPISEHNRLYWYRQTLGQGPEFLTYFQNEAQLEKSRLLSDRFSAERPKGSFSTLEIQRTEQGDSAMYLCASSLKTGGAFRQYFGPGTRLTVT.